This section outlines one TCR beta chain sequence together with its context. The antigen remains unidentified. The data originate from a study of cytomegalovirus exposure and HLA in healthy donors. Points from the study as a whole: Per a later analysis, HLA-associated TCR beta chains showed more clonal expansion than other, equally common TCR beta chains.

It was with 60 Vbeta and 13 Jbeta primers that the PCR ran. Some clones are missing from TCRdb's copy, which holds only in-frame ones; the method was immunoSEQ multiplex PCR. The sample shows 130,000 or so clones, roughly four fifths of them seen only once. The clonotype was recovered from a male donor in good health and CMV-seronegative. The sequencing sample was made of PBMCs.

DNA of the CDR3: TGTGCCAGCAGCCCGTTAAGCAGGTCTGGAAACACCATATATTTT. Residues: CASSPLSRSGNTIYF. The V call is TRBV7-2, the J call TRBJ1-3, with D uncertain. Germline V gene data show CDR1 as SGHTA and CDR2 as FQGNSA. This CDR3 has 15 amino acids. Trimming took off 5 bases at V and 1 base at J, with 12 bases between the two ends.